This T cell receptor beta chain was captured in a study of cytomegalovirus exposure and HLA in healthy donors. Use of 60 Vbeta and 13 Jbeta primers characterized the PCR. Profiling relied on immunoSEQ multiplex PCR, and the TCRdb table lists in-frame clones only, not all of them. The sample lists approximately 180,000 clones, 65% to 80% seen once, with 0.9% to 1.2% in the top ten. Comment on this clone: Its antigen is undetermined.

Whole-study findings and limits: When the data were analyzed later, several of the most significant clusters appeared to be linked to common viral pathogens. It was taken for granted in presence/absence analyses that sequencing depth across donors was roughly uniform. V segments that were indistinguishable, TRBV6-2 and TRBV6-3 among them, were omitted from analysis.

CDR1 and CDR2 (germline): SGHVS, FQNEAQ. The CDR3 is made up of 14 amino acids. Between the trimmed V and J ends, which lost 6 bases and 5 bases, there was a span of 16 bases. V gene TRBV7-8 combines with J gene TRBJ1-2; D not resolved. The receptor comes from a woman aged 40 to 50 in good health and CMV-seronegative. The sequenced material came from PBMCs. CDR3: CASRLGYQGYGYTF. CDR3 nucleotides: TGTGCCAGCAGACTAGGGTATCAAGGGTATGGCTACACCTTC.